This T cell receptor beta chain was identified during a study of regulatory T cells in long-lasting Graves disease. Time point reported: newly diagnosed GD, antithyroid drugs for less than 3 months. From RNA extracted from PBMCs, the TCR library was made. Trimming pared 4 bases from V and 0 bases from J, leaving 10 bases between. The CDR3 length is 15 residues. Germline CDR1 and CDR2: MNHEY and SVGEGT. Arm-PCR of CDR3 regions and iRepertoire HTBI primers were used to build TCR beta libraries. Each CDR3 protein gets one entry after TCRdb re-called the multiplex PCR reads with MiXCR. The data contain 250,000 to 300,000 distinct CDR3 sequences, around 19% of them singletons. The same sample was also studied in work on T cells in Graves' hyperthyroidism and ophthalmopathy. As that report states: The HTBI primer set was used in a first-round RT-PCR of the TCR CDR3. Classification by a 13 V-J model distinguished ophthalmopathy from stable hyperthyroidism. Onset of ophthalmopathy came a median roughly 6 months after the model predicted it.

Sequenced material: peripheral blood mononuclear cells (PBMCs), taken at new diagnosis, from a patient treated with antithyroid drugs. The V gene is TRBV6-2 or TRBV6-3, the J gene TRBJ1-5; D uncertain. The clonotype was recovered from a woman in her 30s with Graves disease. CDR3 DNA: TGTGCCAGCAGTTTAGACATTTATAGCAATCAGCCCCAGCATTTT. Its translation is CASSLDIYSNQPQHF.